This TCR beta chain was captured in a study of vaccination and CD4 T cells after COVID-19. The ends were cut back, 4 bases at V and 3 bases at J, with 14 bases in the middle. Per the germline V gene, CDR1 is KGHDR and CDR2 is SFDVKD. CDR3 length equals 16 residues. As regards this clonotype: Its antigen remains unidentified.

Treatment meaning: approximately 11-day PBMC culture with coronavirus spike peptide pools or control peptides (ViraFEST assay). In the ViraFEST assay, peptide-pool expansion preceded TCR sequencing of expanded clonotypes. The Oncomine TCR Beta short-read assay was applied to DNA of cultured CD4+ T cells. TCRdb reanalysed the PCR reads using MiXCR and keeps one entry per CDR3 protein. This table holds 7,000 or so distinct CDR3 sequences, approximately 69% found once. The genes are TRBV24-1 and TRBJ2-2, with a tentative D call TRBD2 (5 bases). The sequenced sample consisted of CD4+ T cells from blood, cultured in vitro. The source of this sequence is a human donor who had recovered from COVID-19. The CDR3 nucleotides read TGTGCCACCAGTGACCTCCTACCGGGGTACACCGGGGAGCTGTTTTTT. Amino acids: CATSDLLPGYTGELFF.